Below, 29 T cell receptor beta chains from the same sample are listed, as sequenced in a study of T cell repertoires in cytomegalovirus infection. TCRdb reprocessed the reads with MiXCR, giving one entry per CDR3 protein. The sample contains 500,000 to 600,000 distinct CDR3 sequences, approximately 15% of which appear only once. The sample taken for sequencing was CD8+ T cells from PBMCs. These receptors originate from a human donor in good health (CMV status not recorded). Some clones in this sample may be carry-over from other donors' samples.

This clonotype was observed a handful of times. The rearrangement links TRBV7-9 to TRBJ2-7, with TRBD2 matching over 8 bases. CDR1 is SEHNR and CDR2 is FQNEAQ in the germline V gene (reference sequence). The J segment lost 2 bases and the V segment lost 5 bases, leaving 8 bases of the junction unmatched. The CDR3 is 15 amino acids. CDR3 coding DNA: TGTGCCAGCAGCGCCACTAGCGGACCCACCTACGAGCAGTACTTC. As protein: CASSATSGPTYEQYF.

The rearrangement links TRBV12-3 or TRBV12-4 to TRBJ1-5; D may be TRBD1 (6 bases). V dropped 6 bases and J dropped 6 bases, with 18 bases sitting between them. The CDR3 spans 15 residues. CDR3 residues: CASRAGTLVGQPQHF. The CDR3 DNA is TGTGCCAGCAGGGCCGGGACATTGGTAGGTCAGCCCCAGCATTTT.

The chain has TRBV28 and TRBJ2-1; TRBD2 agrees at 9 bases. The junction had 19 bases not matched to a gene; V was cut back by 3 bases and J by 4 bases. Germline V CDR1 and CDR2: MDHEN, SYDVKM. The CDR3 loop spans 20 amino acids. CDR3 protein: CASSFPDPLAGKIGYNEQFF. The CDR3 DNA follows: TGTGCCAGCAGTTTCCCAGACCCACTAGCGGGCAAAATTGGTTACAATGAGCAGTTCTTC.

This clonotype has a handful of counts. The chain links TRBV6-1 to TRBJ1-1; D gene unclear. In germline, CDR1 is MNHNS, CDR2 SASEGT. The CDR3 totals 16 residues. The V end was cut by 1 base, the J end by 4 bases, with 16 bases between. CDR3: CASSEEYGPEVTEAFF. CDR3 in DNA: TGTGCCAGCAGTGAAGAGTACGGACCTGAGGTCACTGAAGCTTTCTTT.

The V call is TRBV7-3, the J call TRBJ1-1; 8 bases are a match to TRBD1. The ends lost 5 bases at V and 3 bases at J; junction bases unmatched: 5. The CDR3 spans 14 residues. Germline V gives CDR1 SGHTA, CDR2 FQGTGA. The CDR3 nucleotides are TGTGCCAGCAGCCCAGGGGGCCCGGACACTGAAGCTTTCTTT. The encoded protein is CASSPGGPDTEAFF.

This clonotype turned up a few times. CDR3 sequence: CASSFRTGANYGYTF. In DNA, the CDR3 is TGTGCCAGCAGCTTTCGGACAGGGGCCAACTATGGCTACACCTTC. The genes are TRBV9 and TRBJ1-2; TRBD1 aligns across 9 bases. Looked up from germline, CDR1 is SGDLS and CDR2 is YYNGEE. Trimming cost V 4 bases and J 2 bases; bases outside gene matches: 6. The CDR3 extends over 15 amino acids. The variable domain in full, with the rest retrieved from reference TRBV9 and TRBJ1-2, is DSGVTQTPKHLITATGQRVTLRCSPRSGDLSVYWYQQSLDQGLQFLIQYYNGEERAKGNILERFSAQQFPDLHSELNLSSLELGDSALYFCASSFRTGANYGYTFGSGTRLTVV.

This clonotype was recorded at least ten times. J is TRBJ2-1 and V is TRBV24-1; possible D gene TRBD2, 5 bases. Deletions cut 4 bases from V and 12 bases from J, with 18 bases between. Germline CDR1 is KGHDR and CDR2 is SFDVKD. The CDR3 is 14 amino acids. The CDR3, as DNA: TGTGCCACCAGTGACCTCGGGTTGGACTGGGGGCAGTTCTTC. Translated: CATSDLGLDWGQFF.

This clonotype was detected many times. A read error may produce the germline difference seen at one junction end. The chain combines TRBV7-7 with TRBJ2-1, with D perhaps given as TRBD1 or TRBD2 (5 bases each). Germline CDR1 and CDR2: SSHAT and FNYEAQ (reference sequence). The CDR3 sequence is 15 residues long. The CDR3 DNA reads TGTGCTAGCAGCTCCGGGACGCCCTCCTACAATGAGCAGTTCTTC. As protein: CASSSGTPSYNEQFF.

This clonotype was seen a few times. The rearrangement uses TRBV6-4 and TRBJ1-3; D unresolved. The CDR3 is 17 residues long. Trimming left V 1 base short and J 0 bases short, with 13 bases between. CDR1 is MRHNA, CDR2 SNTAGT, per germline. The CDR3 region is CASSDWNEIDSGNTIYF. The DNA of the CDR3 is TGTGCCAGCAGTGACTGGAACGAAATTGACTCTGGAAACACCATATATTTT.

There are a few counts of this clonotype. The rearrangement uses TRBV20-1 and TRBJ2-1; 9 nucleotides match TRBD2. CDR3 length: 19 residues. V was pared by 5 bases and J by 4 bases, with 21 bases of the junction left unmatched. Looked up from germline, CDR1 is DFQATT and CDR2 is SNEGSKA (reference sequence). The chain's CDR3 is CSALSYGVAGVRGYNEQFF. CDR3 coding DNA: TGCAGTGCTCTTAGCTACGGGGTAGCGGGAGTGCGTGGGTACAATGAGCAGTTCTTC.

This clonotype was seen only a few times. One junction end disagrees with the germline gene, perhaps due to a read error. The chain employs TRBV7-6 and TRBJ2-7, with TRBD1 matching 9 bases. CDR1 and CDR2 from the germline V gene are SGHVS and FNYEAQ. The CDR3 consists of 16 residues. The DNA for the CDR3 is TGTGCCAGCAGTCCCGACTCGGGGACAGGGACGACTCCGGATGACTTC. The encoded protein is CASSPDSGTGTTPDDF.

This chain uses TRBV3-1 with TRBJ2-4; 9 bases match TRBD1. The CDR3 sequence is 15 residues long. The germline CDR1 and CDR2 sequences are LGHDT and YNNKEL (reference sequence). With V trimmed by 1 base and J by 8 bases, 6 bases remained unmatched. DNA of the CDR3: TGTGCCAGCAGCCAAGGGGACAGGGTTTTGGACATTCAGTACTTC. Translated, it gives CASSQGDRVLDIQYF. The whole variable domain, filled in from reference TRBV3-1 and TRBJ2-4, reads DTAVSQTPKYLVTQMGNDKSIKCEQNLGHDTMYWYKQDSKKFLKIMFSYNNKELIINETVPNRFSPKSPDKAHLNLHINSLELGDSAVYFCASSQGDRVLDIQYFGAGTRLSVL.

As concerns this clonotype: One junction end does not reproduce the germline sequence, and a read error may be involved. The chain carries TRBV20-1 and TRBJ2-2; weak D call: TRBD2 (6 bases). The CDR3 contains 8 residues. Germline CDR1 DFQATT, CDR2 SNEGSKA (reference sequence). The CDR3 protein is CSAGGLFF. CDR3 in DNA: TGCAGTGCGGGGGGGCTGTTTTTT.

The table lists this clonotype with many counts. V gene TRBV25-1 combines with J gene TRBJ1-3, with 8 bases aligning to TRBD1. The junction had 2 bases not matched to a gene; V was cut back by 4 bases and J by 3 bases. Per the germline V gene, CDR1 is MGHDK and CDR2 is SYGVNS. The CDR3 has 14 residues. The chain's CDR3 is CASSGTGFGNTIYF. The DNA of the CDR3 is TGTGCCAGCAGTGGGACAGGGTTTGGAAACACCATATATTTT.

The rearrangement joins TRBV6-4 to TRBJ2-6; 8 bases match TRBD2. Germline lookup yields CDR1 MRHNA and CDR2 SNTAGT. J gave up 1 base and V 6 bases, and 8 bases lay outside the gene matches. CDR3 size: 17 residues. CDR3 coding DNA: TGTGCCAGCAGACCCGGGACTAGAAGGTCTGGGGCCAACGTCCTGACTTTC. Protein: CASRPGTRRSGANVLTF.

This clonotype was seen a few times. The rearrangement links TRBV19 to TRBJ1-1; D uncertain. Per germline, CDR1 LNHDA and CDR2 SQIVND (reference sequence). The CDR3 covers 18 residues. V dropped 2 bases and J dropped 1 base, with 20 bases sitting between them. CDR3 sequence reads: CASSIMAPNPARNTEAFF. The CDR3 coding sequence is TGTGCCAGTAGTATAATGGCCCCCAACCCCGCCAGGAACACTGAAGCTTTCTTT.

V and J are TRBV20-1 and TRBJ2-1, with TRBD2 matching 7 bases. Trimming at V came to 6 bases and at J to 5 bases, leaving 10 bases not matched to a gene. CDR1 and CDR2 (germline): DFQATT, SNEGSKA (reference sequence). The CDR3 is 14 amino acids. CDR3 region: CSAEGGSPHNEQFF. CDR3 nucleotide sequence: TGCAGTGCCGAGGGCGGGAGTCCCCACAATGAGCAGTTCTTC.

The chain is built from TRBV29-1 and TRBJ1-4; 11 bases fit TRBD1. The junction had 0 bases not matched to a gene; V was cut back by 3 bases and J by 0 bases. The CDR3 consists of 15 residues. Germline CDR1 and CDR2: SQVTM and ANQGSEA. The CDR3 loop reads CSVEGQGATNEKLFF. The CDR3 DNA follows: TGCAGCGTTGAGGGACAGGGGGCAACTAATGAAAAACTGTTTTTT.

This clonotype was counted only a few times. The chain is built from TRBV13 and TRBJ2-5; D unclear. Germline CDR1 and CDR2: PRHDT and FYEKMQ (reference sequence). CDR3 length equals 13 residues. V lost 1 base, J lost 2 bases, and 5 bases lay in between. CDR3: CASSLVRQETQYF. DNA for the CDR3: TGTGCCAGCAGCTTAGTTCGGCAAGAGACCCAGTACTTC.

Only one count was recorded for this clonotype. The CDR3 DNA reads as TGTGCCAGCAGCTTCCCAGGGGGCCACCTAAATGAAAAACTGTTTTTT. It codes for CASSFPGGHLNEKLFF. This chain connects TRBV7-9 to TRBJ1-4; 8 nucleotides align to TRBD1. In germline, CDR1 is SEHNR, CDR2 FQNEAQ (reference sequence). CDR3 length equals 16 residues. After removal of 3 bases from V and 5 bases from J, the junction contained 8 bases not matched to a gene.

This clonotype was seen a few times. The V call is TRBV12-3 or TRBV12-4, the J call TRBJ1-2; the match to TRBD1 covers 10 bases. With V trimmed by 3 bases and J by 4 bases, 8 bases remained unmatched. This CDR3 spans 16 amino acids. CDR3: CASSFRQGALGYGYTF. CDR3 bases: TGTGCCAGCAGTTTCAGACAGGGGGCCCTCGGCTATGGCTACACCTTC.

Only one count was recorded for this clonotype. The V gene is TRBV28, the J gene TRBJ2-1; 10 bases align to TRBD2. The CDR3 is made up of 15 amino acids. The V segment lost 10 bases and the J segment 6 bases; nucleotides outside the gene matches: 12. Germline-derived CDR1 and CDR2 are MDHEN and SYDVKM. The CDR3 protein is CAISRAGGLANEQFF. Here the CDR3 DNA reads TGTGCCATCTCTCGAGCGGGAGGGCTGGCCAATGAGCAGTTCTTC. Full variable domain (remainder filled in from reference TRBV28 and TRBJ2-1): DVKVTQSSRYLVKRTGEKVFLECVQDMDHENMFWYRQDPGLGLRLIYFSYDVKMKEKGDIPEGYSVSREKKERFSLILESASTNQTSMYLCAISRAGGLANEQFFGPGTRLTVL.

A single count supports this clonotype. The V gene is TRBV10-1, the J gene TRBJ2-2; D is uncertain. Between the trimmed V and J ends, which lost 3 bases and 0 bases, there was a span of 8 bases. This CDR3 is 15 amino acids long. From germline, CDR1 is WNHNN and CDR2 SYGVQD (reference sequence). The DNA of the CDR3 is TGCGCCAGCAGTGAATGGGGATCGAACACCGGGGAGCTGTTTTTT. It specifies CASSEWGSNTGELFF.

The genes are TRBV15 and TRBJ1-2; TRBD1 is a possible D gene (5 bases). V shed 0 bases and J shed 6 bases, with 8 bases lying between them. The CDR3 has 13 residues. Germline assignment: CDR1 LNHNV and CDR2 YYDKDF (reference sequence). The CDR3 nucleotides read TGTGCCACCAGCAGAGATCGGGGGGATGGCTACACCTTC. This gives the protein CATSRDRGDGYTF.

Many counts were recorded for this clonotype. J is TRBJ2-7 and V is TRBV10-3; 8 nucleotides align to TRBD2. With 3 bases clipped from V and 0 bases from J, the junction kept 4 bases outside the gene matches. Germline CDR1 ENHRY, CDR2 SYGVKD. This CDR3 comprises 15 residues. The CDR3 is CAISDQRESSYEQYF. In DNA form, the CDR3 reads TGTGCCATCAGTGATCAGCGGGAGAGCTCCTACGAGCAGTACTTC.

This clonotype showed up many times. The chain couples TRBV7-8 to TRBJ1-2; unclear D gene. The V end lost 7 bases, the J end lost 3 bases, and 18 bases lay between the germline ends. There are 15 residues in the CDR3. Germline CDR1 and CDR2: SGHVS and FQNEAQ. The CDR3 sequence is CASTSPGLDYYGYTF. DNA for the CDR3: TGTGCCAGCACCTCCCCCGGACTGGATTACTATGGCTACACCTTC.

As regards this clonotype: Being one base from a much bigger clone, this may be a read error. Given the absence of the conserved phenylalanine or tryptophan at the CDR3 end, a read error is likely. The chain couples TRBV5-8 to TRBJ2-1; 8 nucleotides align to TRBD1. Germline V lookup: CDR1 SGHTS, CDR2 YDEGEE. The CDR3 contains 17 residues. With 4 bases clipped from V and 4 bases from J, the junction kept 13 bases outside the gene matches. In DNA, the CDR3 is TGTGCCAGCAGCCCGGACGTGGACAGGGAAGGGTACAATGAGCAGTTCTTA. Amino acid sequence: CASSPDVDREGYNEQFL.

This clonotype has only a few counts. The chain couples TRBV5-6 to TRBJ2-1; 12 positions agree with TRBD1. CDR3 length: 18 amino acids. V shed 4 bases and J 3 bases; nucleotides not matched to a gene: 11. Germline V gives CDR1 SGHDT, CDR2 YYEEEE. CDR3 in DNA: TGTGCCAGCAGCGCCCGGGACAGGGGGCCCGGGGTCTACAATGAGCAGTTCTTC. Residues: CASSARDRGPGVYNEQFF.

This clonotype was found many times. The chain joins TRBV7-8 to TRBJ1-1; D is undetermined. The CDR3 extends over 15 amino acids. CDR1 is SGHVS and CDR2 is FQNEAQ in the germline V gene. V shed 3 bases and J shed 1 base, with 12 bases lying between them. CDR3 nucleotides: TGTGCCAGCAGCTTCTCTGGGGTTGAGAACACTGAAGCTTTCTTT. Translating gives CASSFSGVENTEAFF.